One and the same sample provided the 25 T cell receptor beta chains below, sequenced in a study of beta chain features in type 1 diabetes. Whole-study results and caveats: TCRB CDR3s from Type 1 diabetes patients were moderately but significantly shorter in all four CD4+ subsets.

Investigators reverse transcribed all isolated RNA, so they sequenced expressed TCRB transcripts. Clones were sequenced by immunoSEQ multiplex PCR, and TCRdb holds only the in-frame ones, with some missing. The sample carries hundreds of thousands of clones, around an eighth recorded once. The antigens of these receptors remain unknown. The specimen sequenced was naive CD4+ T cells from blood. The source is a young man with type 1 diabetes.

This chain links TRBV16 with TRBJ1-1; D uncertain. Germline V gene sequence: CDR1 KGHSY, CDR2 FQNENV. V was clipped by 2 bases and J by 6 bases, with 13 bases between them. The CDR3 has 14 amino acids. The CDR3 sequence: CASSQRIGVSEAFF. The CDR3 nucleotides are TGTGCCAGCAGCCAAAGGATTGGGGTCTCTGAAGCTTTCTTT.

The genes are TRBV15 and TRBJ2-3; D uncertain. The V gene lost 1 base and the J gene lost 5 bases, with 4 bases spanning the gap. Germline lookup yields CDR1 LNHNV and CDR2 YYDKDF (reference sequence). The CDR3 is 12 residues long. CDR3 region: CATSRAVDTQYF. The CDR3 DNA follows: TGTGCCACCAGCAGAGCGGTAGATACGCAGTATTTT.

Written as DNA, the CDR3 is TGTGCCAGCAGTGAATGGCGGTATGGCTACACCTTC. Translation gives CASSEWRYGYTF. This sequence joins TRBV25-1 and TRBJ1-2; D uncertain. Per germline, CDR1 MGHDK and CDR2 SYGVNS. The CDR3 is 12 residues long. Trimming took off 1 base at V and 5 bases at J, with 5 bases between the two ends.

This clone was seen more than once but under ten times. The chain carries TRBV28 and TRBJ2-7; D call uncertain. The germline CDR1 and CDR2 sequences are MDHEN and SYDVKM. This CDR3 has 13 amino acids. The V end lost 5 bases, the J end lost 3 bases, and 11 bases lay between the germline ends. The CDR3 sequence: CASSLDGHYEQYF. The CDR3 nucleotides read TGTGCCAGCAGTCTGGACGGTCACTACGAGCAGTACTTC.

This clone has just a few counts. V is TRBV19 and J is TRBJ2-5; D not resolved. Trimming removed 5 bases at V and 4 bases at J, with 20 bases between. CDR3 length: 16 amino acids. Germline V gene sequence: CDR1 LNHDA, CDR2 SQIVND (reference sequence). The CDR3 nucleotides read TGTGCCAGTAGTGTTACCGGGTCCCTCGTTACAGAGACCCAGTACTTC. Protein product: CASSVTGSLVTETQYF. Filled out from reference TRBV19 and TRBJ2-5, the complete variable domain reads DGGITQSPKYLFRKEGQNVTLSCEQNLNHDAMYWYRQDPGQGLRLIYYSQIVNDFQKGDIAEGYSVSREKKESFPLTVTSAQKNPTAFYLCASSVTGSLVTETQYFGPGTRLLVL.

The chain links TRBV11-2 to TRBJ1-1; 7 bases line up with TRBD1. CDR1 and CDR2 (germline): SGHAT, FQNNGV. The trim removed 2 bases at V and 2 bases at J, leaving 5 bases unmatched. The CDR3 consists of 15 residues. CDR3 amino acids: CASSLSGQTNTEAFF. In DNA form, the CDR3 reads TGTGCCAGCAGCTTATCGGGACAGACCAACACTGAAGCTTTCTTT.

V usage is TRBV14 and J usage is TRBJ2-7, with D hard to call. Germline values: CDR1 SGHDN, CDR2 FVKESK. The ends were cut back, 6 bases at V and 2 bases at J, with 11 bases in the middle. The CDR3 consists of 13 residues. CDR3 protein: CASRPGRTYEQYF. The CDR3 region has the DNA TGTGCCAGCAGGCCAGGACGGACCTACGAGCAGTACTTC.

This chain joins TRBV6-1 and TRBJ2-6, with D unclear. The ends were cut back, 2 bases at V and 1 base at J, with 12 bases in the middle. Germline V gene data show CDR1 as MNHNS and CDR2 as SASEGT. The CDR3 contains 17 residues. CDR3 DNA: TGTGCCAGCAGTGAACAAGTGCAAGGGTCTGGGGCCAACGTCCTGACTTTC. This sequence encodes CASSEQVQGSGANVLTF.

This chain connects TRBV29-1 to TRBJ1-1; no definite D call. The CDR3 runs to 12 residues. CDR1 is SQVTM, CDR2 ANQGSEA, per germline. The V gene lost 4 bases and the J gene lost 0 bases, with 6 bases spanning the gap. The CDR3 DNA reads TGCAGCGTTGCGGCCTTGAACACTGAAGCTTTCTTT. Residues: CSVAALNTEAFF.

The V gene is TRBV7-3, the J gene TRBJ2-1; D call uncertain. V was cut by 4 bases and J by 7 bases, with 14 bases left in between. The CDR3 is 14 residues long. Germline-derived CDR1 and CDR2 are SGHTA and FQGTGA. The chain's CDR3 is CASSSDSVLNEQFF. The CDR3, as DNA: TGTGCCAGCAGCTCTGACTCCGTCTTAAATGAGCAGTTCTTC.

This chain uses TRBV10-3 with TRBJ2-7; 7 bases are shared with TRBD1. The CDR3 consists of 14 residues. CDR1 and CDR2 from the germline V gene are ENHRY and SYGVKD. Losses at the gene ends were 10 bases for V and 3 bases for J; bases not matched to a gene: 12. Written as DNA, the CDR3 is TGTGCCACCCGAAACAGGGGTACTGACTACGAGCAGTACTTC. It codes for CATRNRGTDYEQYF.

This clone was recorded a few times. This chain's CDR3 is CASHLSRGGKDEQFF. For the CDR3, the DNA is TGCGCCAGCCATCTCTCCCGCGGGGGGAAAGATGAGCAGTTCTTC. The chain carries TRBV5-1 and TRBJ2-1; TRBD2 agrees at 8 bases. This CDR3 spans 15 amino acids. Trimming at V came to 7 bases and at J to 8 bases, leaving 14 bases not matched to a gene. Germline CDR1 is SGHRS and CDR2 is YFSETQ.

V gene TRBV30 combines with J gene TRBJ1-1; the D gene is possibly TRBD1 (6 bases). The germline CDR1 and CDR2 sequences are GTSNPN and SVGIG (reference sequence). CDR3 length equals 12 residues. V was trimmed by 6 bases and J by 1 base, leaving 9 bases between them. CDR3 DNA sequence: TGTGCCTGTGACAGGACGAACACTGAAGCTTTCTTT. Translating it yields CACDRTNTEAFF.

The chain has TRBV30 and TRBJ1-3; the D gene is possibly TRBD1 (6 bases). The CDR3 extends over 14 amino acids. Trimming cost V 3 bases and J 4 bases, with 13 bases left between them. CDR1 GTSNPN and CDR2 SVGIG come from the germline V gene (reference sequence). The chain's CDR3 is CAWRKAGVGNTIYF. CDR3 bases: TGTGCCTGGAGGAAGGCAGGGGTGGGAAACACCATATATTTT.

A few counts support this clone. The chain has TRBV5-6 and TRBJ1-2, with 9 nucleotides matching TRBD1. The CDR3 has 14 residues. The V gene end was trimmed by 4 bases and the J gene end by 3 bases; junction bases not matched to a gene: 4. The germline gives CDR1 SGHDT, CDR2 YYEEEE. The CDR3 DNA follows: TGTGCCAGCAGCACGGGACAGGGCGACTATGGCTACACCTTC. Its protein product is CASSTGQGDYGYTF.

This chain uses TRBV9 with TRBJ2-2; 8 bases align to TRBD2. CDR1 SGDLS and CDR2 YYNGEE come from the germline V gene. V lost 0 bases, J lost 1 base, and 8 bases stayed unmatched. The CDR3 covers 18 residues. For the CDR3, the DNA is TGTGCCAGCAGCGTAGACCTCTCGGGACTAGGGAACACCGGGGAGCTGTTTTTT. Translated, it gives CASSVDLSGLGNTGELFF. Full variable domain (missing parts from reference TRBV9 and TRBJ2-2): DSGVTQTPKHLITATGQRVTLRCSPRSGDLSVYWYQQSLDQGLQFLIQYYNGEERAKGNILERFSAQQFPDLHSELNLSSLELGDSALYFCASSVDLSGLGNTGELFFGEGSRLTVL.

In this sample, this clone turned up a few times. The gene calls are TRBV5-1 and TRBJ2-7; D might be TRBD2 (5 bases). Trimming cost V 5 bases and J 5 bases, with 11 bases left between them. Germline V lookup: CDR1 SGHRS, CDR2 YFSETQ. The CDR3 loop spans 12 amino acids. The CDR3 sequence: CASRVRGHEQYF. In DNA, the CDR3 is TGCGCCAGCAGGGTCAGAGGGCACGAGCAGTACTTC.

The rearrangement links TRBV28 to TRBJ1-2; TRBD1 matches at 7 bases. The germline gives CDR1 MDHEN, CDR2 SYDVKM. Trimming cost V 7 bases and J 7 bases; bases outside gene matches: 9. The CDR3 contains 13 residues. The CDR3 DNA sequence: TGTGCCAGCATCGAGAAATGGACAGGTGGCTACACCTTC. This gives the protein CASIEKWTGGYTF.

This clone was observed a few times. The chain combines TRBV2 with TRBJ1-6, with a weak D call TRBD1 (5 bases). Germline lookup yields CDR1 SNHLY and CDR2 FYNNEI. The CDR3 length is 14 residues. V dropped 6 bases and J dropped 6 bases, with 12 bases sitting between them. CDR3 region: CASRGQVSNSPLHF. DNA of the CDR3: TGTGCCAGCAGGGGGCAGGTCTCTAATTCACCCCTCCACTTT.

This clone has only a few counts. The genes are TRBV5-1 and TRBJ2-5, with TRBD2 identical over 13 bases. This CDR3 is 16 amino acids long. With 2 bases clipped from V and 3 bases from J, the junction kept 4 bases outside the gene matches. Germline CDR1 is SGHRS and CDR2 is YFSETQ. The CDR3 is CASSFGTSGVEETQYF. The DNA for the CDR3 is TGCGCCAGCAGCTTCGGGACTAGCGGGGTAGAAGAGACCCAGTACTTC.

The J gene is TRBJ1-3, the V gene TRBV28; TRBD1 might be the D (5 bases). The CDR3 is made up of 15 amino acids. Germline CDR1 reads MDHEN; CDR2 reads SYDVKM. Trimming took 6 bases from V and 3 from J, leaving 15 bases between them. CDR3 sequence reads: CASRPTDDIGNTIYF. The CDR3 DNA follows: TGTGCCAGCAGACCGACAGACGATATTGGAAACACCATATATTTT.

The chain links TRBV19 to TRBJ1-4; 7 bases agree with TRBD1. The CDR3 is 15 amino acids. The germline gives CDR1 LNHDA, CDR2 SQIVND (reference sequence). V lost 3 bases, J lost 4 bases, and 5 bases stayed unmatched. This chain's CDR3 is CASSMDSGGNEKLFF. Written as DNA, the CDR3 is TGTGCCAGTAGTATGGATTCAGGGGGTAATGAAAAACTGTTTTTT.

V usage is TRBV9 and J usage is TRBJ1-1; D is unclear. This CDR3 spans 14 amino acids. V lost 4 bases to trimming and J lost 5 bases, with 15 bases between them. Germline CDR1 is SGDLS and CDR2 is YYNGEE. The CDR3 nucleotides read TGTGCCAGCAGCCCCCAGTCCTCAGGTACTGAAGCTTTCTTT. It is translated as CASSPQSSGTEAFF.

The chain links TRBV7-9 to TRBJ1-5, with a tentative D call TRBD1 (6 bases). Trimming shortened V by 6 bases and J by 11 bases, and 17 bases separated the two germline ends. Per the germline V gene, CDR1 is SEHNR and CDR2 is FQNEAQ (reference sequence). The length of the CDR3 is 13 residues. CDR3 nucleotides: TGTGCCAGCAGTTTCCAAGGGGGTGGGGCCCAGCATTTT. It is translated as CASSFQGGGAQHF.

V usage is TRBV30 and J usage is TRBJ2-2, with no clear D. This CDR3 contains 13 residues. CDR1 GTSNPN and CDR2 SVGIG come from the germline V gene (reference sequence). Between the trimmed V and J ends, which lost 3 bases and 4 bases, there was a span of 9 bases. Here the CDR3 reads CAWSPLVTGELFF. CDR3 DNA: TGTGCCTGGAGCCCCTTAGTCACCGGGGAGCTGTTTTTT.